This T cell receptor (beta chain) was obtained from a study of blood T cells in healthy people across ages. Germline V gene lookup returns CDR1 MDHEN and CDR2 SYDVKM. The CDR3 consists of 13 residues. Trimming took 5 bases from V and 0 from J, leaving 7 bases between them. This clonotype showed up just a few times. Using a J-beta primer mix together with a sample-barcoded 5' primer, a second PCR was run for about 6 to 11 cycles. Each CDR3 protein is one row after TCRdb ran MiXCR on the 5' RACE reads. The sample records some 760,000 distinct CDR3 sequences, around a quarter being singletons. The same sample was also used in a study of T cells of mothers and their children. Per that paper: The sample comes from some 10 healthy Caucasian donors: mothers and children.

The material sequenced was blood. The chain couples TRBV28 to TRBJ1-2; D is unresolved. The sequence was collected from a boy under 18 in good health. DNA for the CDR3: TGTGCCAGCAGTGCGCCGGCTAACTATGGCTACACCTTC. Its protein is CASSAPANYGYTF.